What follows are 18 T cell receptor beta chains derived from one specimen sequenced in a study of cytomegalovirus exposure and HLA in healthy donors. Both 60 Vbeta primers and 13 Jbeta primers went into the PCR. The assay was immunoSEQ multiplex PCR, and TCRdb's table has in-frame clones only and misses some. The table records under 200,000 clones, around 75% of them present only once. The sample comprised PBMCs. These receptors came from a woman in her 30s in good health and CMV-seronegative.

This chain connects TRBV9 to TRBJ2-7; a weak D match, TRBD2 (5 bases). The germline V gene has CDR1 SGDLS and CDR2 YYNGEE. The CDR3 spans 15 residues. V was clipped by 4 bases and J by 3 bases, with 17 bases between them. CDR3 DNA sequence: TGTGCCAGCAGCCCCCGCGGGCAGGAGATCTACGAGCAGTACTTC. This translates into CASSPRGQEIYEQYF.

This clone was counted a few times. The CDR3 spells CASKEAGVGEQYF. In DNA, the CDR3 is TGTGCCAGCAAAGAAGCGGGAGTTGGCGAGCAGTACTTC. V and J are TRBV27 and TRBJ2-7, with TRBD2 identical over 8 bases. The CDR3 totals 13 residues. The germline gives CDR1 MNHEY, CDR2 SMNVEV (reference sequence). V lost 7 bases and J lost 6; bases outside the gene matches: 8.

The J gene is TRBJ2-3, the V gene TRBV7-2; D possibly corresponds to TRBD2 (5 bases). Trimming left V 3 bases short and J 2 bases short, with 9 bases between. The CDR3 length is 14 residues. Per germline, CDR1 SGHTA and CDR2 FQGNSA. CDR3 DNA: TGTGCCAGCAGCTTCGACTACAACACAGATACGCAGTATTTT. As protein: CASSFDYNTDTQYF.

This chain connects TRBV2 to TRBJ2-7; 8 bases map to TRBD1. The germline gives CDR1 SNHLY, CDR2 FYNNEI. The CDR3 sequence is 15 residues long. With 3 bases clipped from V and 3 bases from J, the junction kept 7 bases outside the gene matches. CDR3 sequence: CASSEMGQVFYEQYF. For the CDR3, the DNA is TGTGCCAGCAGTGAGATGGGACAGGTCTTCTACGAGCAGTACTTC. The full variable domain, in which reference TRBV2 and TRBJ2-7 provide the parts outside the CDR3, is EPEVTQTPSHQVTQMGQEVILRCVPISNHLYFYWYRQILGQKVEFLVSFYNNEISEKSEIFDDQFSVERPDGSNFTLKIRSTKLEDSAMYFCASSEMGQVFYEQYFGPGTRLTVT.

This clone was detected only a few times. The V call is TRBV2, the J call TRBJ2-7; TRBD2 matches 10 bases. The V and J ends lost 6 bases and 3 bases, in that order; junction bases with no gene match: 11. The CDR3 has 16 amino acids. Germline V gives CDR1 SNHLY, CDR2 FYNNEI. CDR3 DNA sequence: TGTGCCAGCAGGGAGAAACTAGCGGGATTTGGCTACGAGCAGTACTTC. This encodes CASREKLAGFGYEQYF.

This clone came up once. The gene calls are TRBV19 and TRBJ2-7; 8 positions match TRBD2. CDR1 LNHDA and CDR2 SQIVND come from the germline V gene (reference sequence). CDR3 length: 17 residues. The V and J ends lost 3 bases and 0 bases, in that order; junction bases with no gene match: 10. CDR3 amino acids: CASSMASGGLNSYEQYF. CDR3 sequence (DNA): TGTGCCAGTAGTATGGCCAGCGGGGGACTAAACTCCTACGAGCAGTACTTC.

The genes are TRBV7-9 and TRBJ2-2; perhaps TRBD2 as D (6 bases). Germline assignment: CDR1 SEHNR and CDR2 FQNEAQ (reference sequence). The ends were cut back, 5 bases at V and 6 bases at J, with 19 bases in the middle. This CDR3 region has 16 residues. The CDR3 sequence: CASSPLLREEPGELFF. In DNA, the CDR3 is TGTGCCAGCAGCCCGCTCTTGAGGGAGGAGCCCGGGGAGCTGTTTTTT.

V is TRBV18 and J is TRBJ1-6; 11 nucleotides match TRBD1. CDR1 and CDR2 (germline): KGHSH, LQKENI. The J segment lost 10 bases and the V segment lost 7 bases, leaving 3 bases of the junction unmatched. The CDR3 covers 13 residues. Written as DNA, the CDR3 is TGTGCCAGCTACTGGGACAGGGGGTCACCCCTCCACTTT. Translating it yields CASYWDRGSPLHF.

V gene TRBV11-3 combines with J gene TRBJ2-1, with 13 bases aligning to TRBD2. The germline CDR1 and CDR2 sequences are SGHNT and YENEEA. With V trimmed by 5 bases and J by 5 bases, 6 bases remained unmatched. This CDR3 spans 16 amino acids. CDR3: CASSPWTSGGNNEQFF. CDR3 coding DNA: TGTGCCAGCAGCCCCTGGACTAGCGGGGGAAACAATGAGCAGTTCTTC.

The chain couples TRBV21-1 to TRBJ2-7; TRBD1, the table's D call, was not compared with the DNA. TRBV21-1 is deemed a pseudogene. The CDR3 extends over 13 amino acids. The CDR3 bases are TGTGCCAGCAGCGATCAATCAGGGCACGAGCAGTACTTC. Translating gives CASSDQSGHEQYF.

This chain uses TRBV18 with TRBJ2-7, with 11 bases identical to TRBD2. This CDR3 contains 17 residues. Germline V CDR1 and CDR2: KGHSH, LQKENI. V lost 3 bases to trimming and J lost 6 bases; unmatched junction nucleotides: 13. The CDR3 DNA sequence: TGTGCCAGCTCACCTCCCGAGGCTCTAGCGGGAGGCATCGAGCAGTACTTC. Residues: CASSPPEALAGGIEQYF.

This clone was found a few times. CDR3 nucleotide sequence: TGTGCCAGCAGTTACTCGAGTGAGCAAGAGCAGTACTTC. Its translation is CASSYSSEQEQYF. The chain combines TRBV6-5 with TRBJ2-7, with unresolved D. Per the germline V gene, CDR1 is MNHEY and CDR2 is SVGAGI. Trimming shortened V by 0 bases and J by 7 bases, and 10 bases separated the two germline ends. The CDR3 length is 13 residues.

This rearrangement joins TRBV4-3 to TRBJ2-7; the match to TRBD2 covers 7 bases. V gave up 1 base and J gave up 2 bases; unmatched junction bases: 5. CDR1 LGHNA and CDR2 YSLEER come from the germline V gene. The CDR3 spans 15 residues. The CDR3 DNA reads as TGCGCCAGCAGCCAAGGGCTAGCGGTGACCTACGAGCAGTACTTC. Encoded protein: CASSQGLAVTYEQYF.

The J gene is TRBJ1-2, the V gene TRBV6-6, with D possibly TRBD1 on 6 matching bases. Germline CDR1 is MNHNY and CDR2 is SVGAGI (reference sequence). The CDR3 length is 14 residues. Trimming removed 5 bases from V and 2 bases from J, with 12 bases in between. This CDR3 is CASSLRTANYGYTF. CDR3 DNA: TGTGCCAGCAGTCTACGGACAGCCAACTATGGCTACACCTTC.

The chain recombines TRBV19 with TRBJ2-1; 10 bases align to TRBD2. Per the germline V gene, CDR1 is LNHDA and CDR2 is SQIVND (reference sequence). J gave up 4 bases and V 7 bases, and 7 bases lay outside the gene matches. The CDR3 totals 15 residues. DNA of the CDR3: TGTGCCAGTAATCCTAGCGGGAGTTTGTACAATGAGCAGTTCTTC. Amino acid sequence: CASNPSGSLYNEQFF.

J is TRBJ2-7 and V is TRBV6-1; 7 bases fit TRBD1. J lost 0 bases, V lost 6 bases, and 5 bases had no gene match. This CDR3 is built from 14 residues. CDR1 is MNHNS, CDR2 SASEGT, per germline. DNA of the CDR3: TGTGCCAGCAGGGGGACAGCCCTCTCCTACGAGCAGTACTTC. As protein: CASRGTALSYEQYF.

The chain couples TRBV5-1 to TRBJ2-3; D is perhaps TRBD2 (6 bases). In germline, CDR1 is SGHRS, CDR2 YFSETQ. The CDR3 runs 14 residues. V was trimmed by 4 bases and J by 0 bases, leaving 9 bases between them. The CDR3 bases are TGCGCCAGCAGCACCGGGACTAGCACAGATACGCAGTATTTT. It is translated as CASSTGTSTDTQYF.

The genes are TRBV2 and TRBJ2-5, with 9 positions matching TRBD1. The CDR3 totals 15 residues. V lost 5 bases and J lost 11; bases outside the gene matches: 15. Germline loops: CDR1 SNHLY, CDR2 FYNNEI. The CDR3 is CASSQGGTGMFEQYF. The DNA of the CDR3 is TGTGCCAGCAGTCAGGGGGGGACAGGGATGTTTGAGCAGTACTTC. Based on the CDR3 plus reference TRBV2 and TRBJ2-5, the full variable domain is EPEVTQTPSHQVTQMGQEVILRCVPISNHLYFYWYRQILGQKVEFLVSFYNNEISEKSEIFDDQFSVERPDGSNFTLKIRSTKLEDSAMYFCASSQGGTGMFEQYFGPGTRLLVL.